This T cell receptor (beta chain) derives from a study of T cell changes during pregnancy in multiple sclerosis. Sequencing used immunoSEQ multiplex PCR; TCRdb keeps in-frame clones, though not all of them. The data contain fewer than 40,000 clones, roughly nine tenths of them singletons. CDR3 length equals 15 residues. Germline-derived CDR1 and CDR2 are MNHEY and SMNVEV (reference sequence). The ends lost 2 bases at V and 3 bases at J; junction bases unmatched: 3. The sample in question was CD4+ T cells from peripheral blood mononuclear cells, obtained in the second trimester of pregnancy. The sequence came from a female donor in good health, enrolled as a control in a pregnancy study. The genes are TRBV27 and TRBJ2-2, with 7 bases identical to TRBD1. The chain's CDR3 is CASSLGQVDTGELFF. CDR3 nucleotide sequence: TGTGCCAGCAGTTTAGGACAGGTGGACACCGGGGAGCTGTTTTTT.